This T cell receptor (beta chain) was sequenced in a study of PD-1 blockade in mismatch repair-deficient tumors. Study overall: Patients had more than ten mismatch repair-deficient cancer types, all previously treated and progressing. Study-level points and caveats: Tumor-resident clones, often undetectable pretreatment in blood, expanded then contracted after pembrolizumab.

Germline loops: CDR1 SNHLY, CDR2 FYNNEI. The CDR3 has 12 amino acids, counting both end residues. For this clone: As yet, its antigen is unknown. The limits of the CDR3 on the DNA are not certain, so only TCRdb's listed CDR3 is given.

All patients were mismatch repair deficient, assessed by either PCR or immunohistochemistry. TCR sequencing covered a few patients who responded to pembrolizumab. Sequencing used immunoSEQ multiplex PCR; TCRdb keeps in-frame clones, though not all of them. Here the sample spans approximately 22,000 clones, roughly 81% being singletons. The V and J genes are TRBV2 and TRBJ2-1; the D call TRBD2 from the table was never checked on the DNA. Sequencing used peripheral blood, obtained 2 weeks after starting pembrolizumab. The clonotype originates from an adult with mismatch repair-deficient cancer. CDR3 in amino acids: CASSSSSGEQFF.